The clone carrying this TCR beta chain came up once. This sample stems from a study of blood T cell repertoires in COVID-19. Whole-study context: The analysed material was cDNA or gDNA that came from T cells, B-cell-depleted T cells, or PBMCs.

Produced via immunoSEQ multiplex PCR; TCRdb's table is partial and in-frame only. This table holds 100,000 or so clones, roughly nine tenths found once. The sequence was obtained from a man aged 25-40 years in a cohort sampled during active COVID-19. The specimen was peripheral blood.

The CDR3 here is CASSLGFPQETQYF. The DNA of the CDR3 is TGTGCCAGCAGCTTAGGTTTCCCACAAGAGACCCAGTACTTC. This chain uses TRBV7-2 with TRBJ2-5; D remains unclear. The CDR3 totals 14 residues. Germline CDR1 reads SGHTA; CDR2 reads FQGNSA. V was pared by 1 base and J by 2 bases, with 8 bases between. The entire variable domain, with the rest obtained from reference TRBV7-2 and TRBJ2-5, is as follows: GAGVSQSPSNKVTEKGKDVELRCDPISGHTALYWYRQSLGQGLEFLIYFQGNSAPDKSGLPSDRFSAERTGGSVSTLTIQRTQQEDSAVYLCASSLGFPQETQYFGPGTRLLVL.